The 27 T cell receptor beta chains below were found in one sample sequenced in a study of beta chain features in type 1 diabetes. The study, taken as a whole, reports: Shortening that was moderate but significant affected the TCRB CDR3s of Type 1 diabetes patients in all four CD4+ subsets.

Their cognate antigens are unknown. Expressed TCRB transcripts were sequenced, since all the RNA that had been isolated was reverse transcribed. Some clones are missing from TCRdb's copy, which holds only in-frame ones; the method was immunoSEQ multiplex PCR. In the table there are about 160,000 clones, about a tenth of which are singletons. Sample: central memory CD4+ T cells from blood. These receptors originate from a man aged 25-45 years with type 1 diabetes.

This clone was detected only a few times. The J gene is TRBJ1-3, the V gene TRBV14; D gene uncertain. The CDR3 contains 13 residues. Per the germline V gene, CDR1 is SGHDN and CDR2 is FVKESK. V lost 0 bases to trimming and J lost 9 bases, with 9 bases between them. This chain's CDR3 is CASSQDYIGTIYF. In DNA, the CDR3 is TGTGCCAGCAGCCAAGATTATATCGGCACCATATATTTT.

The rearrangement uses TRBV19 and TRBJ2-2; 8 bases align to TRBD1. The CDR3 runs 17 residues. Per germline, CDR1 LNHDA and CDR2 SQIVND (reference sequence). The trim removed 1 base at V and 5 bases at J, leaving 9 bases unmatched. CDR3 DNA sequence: TGTGCCAGTAGTATAGCCTATGGGACAGGCCGGACCGGGGAGCTGTTTTTT. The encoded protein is CASSIAYGTGRTGELFF.

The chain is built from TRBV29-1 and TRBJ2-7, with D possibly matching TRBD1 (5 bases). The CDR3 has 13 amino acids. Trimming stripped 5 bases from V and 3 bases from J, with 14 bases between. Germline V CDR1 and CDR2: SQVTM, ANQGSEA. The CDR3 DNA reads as TGCAGCGTTTCCGAACGACAGTTCTACGAGCAGTACTTC. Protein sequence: CSVSERQFYEQYF.

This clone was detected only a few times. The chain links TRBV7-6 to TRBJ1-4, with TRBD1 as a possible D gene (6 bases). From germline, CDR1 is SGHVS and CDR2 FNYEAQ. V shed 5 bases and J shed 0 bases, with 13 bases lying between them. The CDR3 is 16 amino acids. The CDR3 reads CASSPGQTSTNEKLFF. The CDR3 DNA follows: TGTGCCAGCAGCCCCGGACAGACCTCAACTAATGAAAAACTGTTTTTT. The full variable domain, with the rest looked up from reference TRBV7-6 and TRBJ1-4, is GAGVSQSPRYKVTKRGQDVALRCDPISGHVSLYWYRQALGQGPEFLTYFNYEAQQDKSGLPNDRFSAERPEGSISTLTIQRTEQRDSAMYRCASSPGQTSTNEKLFFGSGTQLSVL.

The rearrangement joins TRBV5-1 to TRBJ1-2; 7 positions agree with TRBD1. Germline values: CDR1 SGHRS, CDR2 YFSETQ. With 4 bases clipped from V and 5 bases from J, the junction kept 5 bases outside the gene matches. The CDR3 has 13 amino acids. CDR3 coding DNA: TGCGCCAGCAGCCCGGACAGGTATTATGGCTACACCTTC. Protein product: CASSPDRYYGYTF. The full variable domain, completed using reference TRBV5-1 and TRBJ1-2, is KAGVTQTPRYLIKTRGQQVTLSCSPISGHRSVSWYQQTPGQGLQFLFEYFSETQRNKGNFPGRFSGRQFSNSRSEMNVSTLELGDSALYLCASSPDRYYGYTFGSGTRLTVV.

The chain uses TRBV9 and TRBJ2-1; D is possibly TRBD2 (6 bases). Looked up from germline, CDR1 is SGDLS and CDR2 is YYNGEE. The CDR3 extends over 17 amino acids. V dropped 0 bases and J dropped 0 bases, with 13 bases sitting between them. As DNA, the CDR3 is TGTGCCAGCAGCGTAGGGGGGGAACTTGACTCCTACAATGAGCAGTTCTTC. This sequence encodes CASSVGGELDSYNEQFF.

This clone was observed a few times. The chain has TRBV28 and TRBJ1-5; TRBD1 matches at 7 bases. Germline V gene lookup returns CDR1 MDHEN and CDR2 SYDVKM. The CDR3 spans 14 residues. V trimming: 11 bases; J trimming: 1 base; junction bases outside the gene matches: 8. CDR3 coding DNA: TGTGCCGTTCGAACAGGGGTGAGCAATCAGCCCCAGCATTTT. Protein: CAVRTGVSNQPQHF.

The CDR3 is CSISGGVGETQYF. The DNA for the CDR3 is TGCAGCATCTCAGGGGGCGTAGGTGAGACCCAGTACTTC. The chain combines TRBV29-1 with TRBJ2-5; 8 bases match TRBD1. CDR1 and CDR2 (germline): SQVTM, ANQGSEA. The CDR3 sequence is 13 residues long. V gave up 8 bases and J gave up 5 bases; unmatched junction bases: 10.

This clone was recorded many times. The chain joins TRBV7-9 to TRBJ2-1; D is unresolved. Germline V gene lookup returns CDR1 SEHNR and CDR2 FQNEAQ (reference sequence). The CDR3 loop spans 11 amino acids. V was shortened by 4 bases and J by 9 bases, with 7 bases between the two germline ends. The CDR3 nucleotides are TGTGCCAGCAGCTCAGACACTGAGCAGTTCTTC. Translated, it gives CASSSDTEQFF. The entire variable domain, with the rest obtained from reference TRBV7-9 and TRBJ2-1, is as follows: DTGVSQNPRHKITKRGQNVTFRCDPISEHNRLYWYRQTLGQGPEFLTYFQNEAQLEKSRLLSDRFSAERPKGSFSTLEIQRTEQGDSAMYLCASSSDTEQFFGPGTRLTVL.

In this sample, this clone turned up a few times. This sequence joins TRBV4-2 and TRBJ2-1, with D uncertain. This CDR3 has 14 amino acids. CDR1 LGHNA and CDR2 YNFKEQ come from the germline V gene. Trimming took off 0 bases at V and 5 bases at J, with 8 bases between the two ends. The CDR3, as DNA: TGTGCCAGCAGCCAAGACTCTACGAACAATGAGCAGTTCTTC. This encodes CASSQDSTNNEQFF.

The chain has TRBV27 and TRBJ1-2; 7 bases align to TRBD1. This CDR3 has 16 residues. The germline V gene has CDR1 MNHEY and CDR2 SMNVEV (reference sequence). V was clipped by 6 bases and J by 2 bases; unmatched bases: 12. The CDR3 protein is CASRRPQGGGNYGYTF. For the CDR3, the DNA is TGTGCCAGCAGGCGACCGCAGGGGGGAGGAAACTATGGCTACACCTTC.

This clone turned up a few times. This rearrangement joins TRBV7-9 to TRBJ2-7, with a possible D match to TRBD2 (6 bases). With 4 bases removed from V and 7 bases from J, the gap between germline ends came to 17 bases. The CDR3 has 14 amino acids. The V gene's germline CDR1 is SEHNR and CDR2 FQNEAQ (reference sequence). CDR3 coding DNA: TGTGCCAGCAGCTCTGGACTATCAACGAGGGAGCAGTACTTC. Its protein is CASSSGLSTREQYF. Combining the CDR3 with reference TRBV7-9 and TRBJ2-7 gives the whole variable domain DTGVSQNPRHKITKRGQNVTFRCDPISEHNRLYWYRQTLGQGPEFLTYFQNEAQLEKSRLLSDRFSAERPKGSFSTLEIQRTEQGDSAMYLCASSSGLSTREQYFGPGTRLTVT.

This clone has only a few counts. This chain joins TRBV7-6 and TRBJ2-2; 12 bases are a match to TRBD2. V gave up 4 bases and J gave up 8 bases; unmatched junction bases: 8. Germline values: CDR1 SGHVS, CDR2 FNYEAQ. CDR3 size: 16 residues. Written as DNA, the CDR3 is TGTGCCAGCAGCTCGCTAGCGGGAGGGCCGGCGGGGGAGCTGTTTTTT. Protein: CASSSLAGGPAGELFF.

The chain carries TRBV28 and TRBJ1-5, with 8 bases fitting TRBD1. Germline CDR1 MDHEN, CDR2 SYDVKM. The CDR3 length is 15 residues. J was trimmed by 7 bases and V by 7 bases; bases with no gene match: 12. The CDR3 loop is CASNPTGVGYQPQHF. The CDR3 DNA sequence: TGTGCCAGCAACCCGACAGGGGTCGGATACCAGCCCCAGCATTTT.

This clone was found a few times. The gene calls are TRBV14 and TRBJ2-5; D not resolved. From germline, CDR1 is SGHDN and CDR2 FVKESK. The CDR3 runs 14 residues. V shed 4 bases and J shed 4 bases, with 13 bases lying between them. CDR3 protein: CASSRSNSGETQYF. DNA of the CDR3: TGTGCCAGCAGCCGATCGAATTCGGGAGAGACCCAGTACTTC.

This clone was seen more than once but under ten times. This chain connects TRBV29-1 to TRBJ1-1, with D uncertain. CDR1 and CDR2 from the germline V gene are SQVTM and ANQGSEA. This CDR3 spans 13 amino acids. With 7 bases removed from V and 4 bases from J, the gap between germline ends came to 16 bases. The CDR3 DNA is TGCAGCGCCCTATGGCCGGGGTCCACTGAAGCTTTCTTT. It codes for CSALWPGSTEAFF. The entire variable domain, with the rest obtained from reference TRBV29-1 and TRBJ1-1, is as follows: SAVISQKPSRDICQRGTSLTIQCQVDSQVTMMFWYRQQPGQSLTLIATANQGSEATYESGFVIDKFPISRPNLTFSTLTVSNMSPEDSSIYLCSALWPGSTEAFFGQGTRLTVV.

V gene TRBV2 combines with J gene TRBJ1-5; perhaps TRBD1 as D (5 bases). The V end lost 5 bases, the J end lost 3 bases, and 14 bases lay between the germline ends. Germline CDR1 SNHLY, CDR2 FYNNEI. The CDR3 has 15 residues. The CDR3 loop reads CASSTREGPNQPQHF. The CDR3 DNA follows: TGTGCCAGCAGTACCAGGGAGGGACCCAATCAGCCCCAGCATTTT.

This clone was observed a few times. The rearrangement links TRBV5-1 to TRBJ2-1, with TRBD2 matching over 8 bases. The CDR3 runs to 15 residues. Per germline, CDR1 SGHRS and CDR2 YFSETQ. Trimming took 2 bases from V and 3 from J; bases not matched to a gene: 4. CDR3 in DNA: TGCGCCAGCAGCTTTGATAGCGGGAACTACAATGAGCAGTTCTTC. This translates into CASSFDSGNYNEQFF. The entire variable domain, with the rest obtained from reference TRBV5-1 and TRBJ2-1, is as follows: KAGVTQTPRYLIKTRGQQVTLSCSPISGHRSVSWYQQTPGQGLQFLFEYFSETQRNKGNFPGRFSGRQFSNSRSEMNVSTLELGDSALYLCASSFDSGNYNEQFFGPGTRLTVL.

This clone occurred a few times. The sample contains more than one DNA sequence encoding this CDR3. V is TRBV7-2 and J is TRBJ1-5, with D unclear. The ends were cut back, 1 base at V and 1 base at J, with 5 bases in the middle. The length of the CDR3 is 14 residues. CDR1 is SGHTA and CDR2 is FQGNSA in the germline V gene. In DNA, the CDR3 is TGTGCCAGCAGCTTAGATTTAAGCAATCAGCCCCAGCATTTT. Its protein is CASSLDLSNQPQHF.

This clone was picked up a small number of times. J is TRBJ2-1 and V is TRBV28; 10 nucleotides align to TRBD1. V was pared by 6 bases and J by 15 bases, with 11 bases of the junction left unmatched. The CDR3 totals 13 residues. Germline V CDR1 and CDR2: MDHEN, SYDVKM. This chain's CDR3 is CASRMTGGAGSFF. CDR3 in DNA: TGTGCCAGCAGGATGACAGGGGGCGCTGGGTCGTTCTTC.

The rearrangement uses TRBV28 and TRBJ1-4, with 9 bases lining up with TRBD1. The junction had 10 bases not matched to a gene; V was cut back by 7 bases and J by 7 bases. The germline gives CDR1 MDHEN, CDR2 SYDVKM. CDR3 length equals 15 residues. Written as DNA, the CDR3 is TGTGCCAGCACCTCAGGAGGGACAGGGTCTGAAAAACTGTTTTTT. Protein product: CASTSGGTGSEKLFF.

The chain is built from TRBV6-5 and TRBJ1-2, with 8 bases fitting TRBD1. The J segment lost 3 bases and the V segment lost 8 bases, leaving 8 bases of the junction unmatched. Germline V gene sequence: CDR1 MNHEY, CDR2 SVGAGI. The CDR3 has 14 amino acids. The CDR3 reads CASRRQGRDYGYTF. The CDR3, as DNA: TGTGCCAGCCGAAGACAGGGGAGGGACTATGGCTACACCTTC.

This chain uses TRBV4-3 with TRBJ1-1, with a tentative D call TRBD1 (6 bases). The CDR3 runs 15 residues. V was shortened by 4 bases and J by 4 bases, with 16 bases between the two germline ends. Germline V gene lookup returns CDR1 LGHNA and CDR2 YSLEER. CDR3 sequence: CASSPQGEGGTEAFF. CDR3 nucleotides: TGCGCCAGCAGCCCACAAGGGGAGGGGGGCACTGAAGCTTTCTTT.

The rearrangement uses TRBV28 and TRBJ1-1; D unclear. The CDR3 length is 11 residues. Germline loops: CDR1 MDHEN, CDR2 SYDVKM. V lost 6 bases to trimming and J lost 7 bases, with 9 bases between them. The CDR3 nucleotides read TGTGCCAGCAGGACTCGGTTTGAAGCTTTCTTT. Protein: CASRTRFEAFF.

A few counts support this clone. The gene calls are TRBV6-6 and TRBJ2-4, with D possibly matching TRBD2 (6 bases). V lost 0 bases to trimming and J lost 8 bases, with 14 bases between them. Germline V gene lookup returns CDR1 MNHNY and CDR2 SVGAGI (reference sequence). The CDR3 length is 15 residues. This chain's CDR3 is CASSYSTPGRYIQYF. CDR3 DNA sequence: TGTGCCAGCAGTTACTCGACCCCGGGGAGGTACATTCAGTACTTC.

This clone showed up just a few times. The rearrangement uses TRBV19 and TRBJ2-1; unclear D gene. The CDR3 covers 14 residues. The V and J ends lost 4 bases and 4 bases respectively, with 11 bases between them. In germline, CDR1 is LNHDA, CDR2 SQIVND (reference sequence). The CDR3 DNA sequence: TGTGCCAGTAGTAATGCTAATGTATACAATGAGCAGTTCTTC. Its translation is CASSNANVYNEQFF.

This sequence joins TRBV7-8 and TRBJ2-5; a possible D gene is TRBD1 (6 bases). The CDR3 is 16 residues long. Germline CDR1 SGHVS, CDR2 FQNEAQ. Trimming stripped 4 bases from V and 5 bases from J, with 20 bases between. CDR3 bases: TGTGCCAGCAGCTCGGCCGGGACACCCCCCGGGGAGACCCAGTACTTC. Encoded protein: CASSSAGTPPGETQYF.